Detailed here is one T cell receptor beta chain. Assay used: immunoSEQ multiplex PCR; TCRdb lists only in-frame clones, some missing. The sample lists 550,000 to 700,000 clones, 73% occurring once. CDR1 and CDR2 from the germline V gene are SNHLY and FYNNEI. This CDR3 has 12 residues. This sample was included in a study of shared clonotypes between healthy human individuals. Adult donors, all healthy and HIV-negative, had no recent acute infections or vaccinations. This clonotype was sampled from a woman aged 25 to 39 in good health. The chain has TRBV2 and TRBJ2-5; D remains unclear. The J call may be mistaken, given a closer DNA end match to TRBJ2-7. Sequencing was done on a sample of memory CD4+ T cells sorted from blood. Subset noted: CD45RA-negative fraction. Here the CDR3 DNA reads TGTGCCAGCACGGTGGCAGACTACGAGCAGTACTTC. It translates to CASTVADYEQYF.